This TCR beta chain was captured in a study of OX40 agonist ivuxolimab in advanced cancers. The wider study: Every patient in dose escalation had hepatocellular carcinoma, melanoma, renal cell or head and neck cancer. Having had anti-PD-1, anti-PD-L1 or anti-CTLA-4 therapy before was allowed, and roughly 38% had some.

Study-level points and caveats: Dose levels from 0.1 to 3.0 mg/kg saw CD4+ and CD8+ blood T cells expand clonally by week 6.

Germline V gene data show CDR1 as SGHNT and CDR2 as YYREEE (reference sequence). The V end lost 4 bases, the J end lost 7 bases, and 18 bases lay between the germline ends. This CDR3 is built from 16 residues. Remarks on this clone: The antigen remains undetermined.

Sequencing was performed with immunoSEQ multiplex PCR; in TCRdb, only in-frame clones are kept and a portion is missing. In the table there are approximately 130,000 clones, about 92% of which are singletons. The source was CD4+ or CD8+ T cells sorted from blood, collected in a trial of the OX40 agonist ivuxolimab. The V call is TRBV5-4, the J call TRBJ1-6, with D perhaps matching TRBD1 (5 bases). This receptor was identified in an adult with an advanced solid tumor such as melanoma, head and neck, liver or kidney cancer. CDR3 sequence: CASSPKLDRGNSPLHF. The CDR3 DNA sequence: TGTGCCAGCAGCCCGAAATTGGACCGGGGCAATTCACCCCTCCACTTT. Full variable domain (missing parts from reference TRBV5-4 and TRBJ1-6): ETGVTQSPTHLIKTRGQQVTLRCSSQSGHNTVSWYQQALGQGPQFIFQYYREEENGRGNFPPRFSGLQFPNYSSELNVNALELDDSALYLCASSPKLDRGNSPLHFGNGTRLTVT.